Described below is a single T cell receptor (beta chain) sequence and its context. Its binding antigen is unknown. Base-call qualities are not available, and no considerably larger clone is one nucleotide away. In total, roughly 670 healthy bone marrow donors made up the cohort. At the time of sampling, every cohort member was nominally healthy, though immune exposures that went unrecorded were likely present. The donor was CMV seropositive and was included in the group of 289 seropositive cohort members. A peripheral blood sample was provided by each donor, and peripheral blood mononuclear cells were used for TCR beta sequencing. The Qiagen DNeasy Blood Extraction Kit was used to extract genomic DNA from the blood cell samples. Library generation was performed with the immunoSEQ multiplex PCR assay. A mixture of 60 forward primers for TCR Vbeta segments and 13 reverse primers for TCR Jbeta segments was used in the multiplex PCR. A multiplex PCR assay on genomic DNA amplified the CDR3 region of rearranged TCR beta genes. The Illumina HiSeq System was used to sequence the amplified TCR beta libraries as 87-base-pair reads. For the original study's pipeline: A later analysis tallied roughly 78 million unique TCR beta chains across the approximately 670 repertoires, and about 12 million of those chains were shared by two or more donors. Raw reads were error-corrected and collapsed into unique sequences by a nearest-neighbor algorithm in which closely related sequences were merged to remove PCR and sequencing errors. Alignment of CDR3 sequences to IMGT reference sequences was used to assign V, D and J gene segments. For a sequence to be retained, a match of at least six nucleotides to both a V gene segment and a J gene segment was required. A rearrangement was called productive if the CDR3 had no stop codons and remained in frame with V and J, and every other rearrangement was called non-productive. CDR3 was defined by IMGT convention, running from the second conserved V-encoded cysteine to the conserved J-encoded phenylalanine. In an earlier analysis of roughly 580 of the donors, sequences lacking an unambiguous match to a single V gene segment were excluded. An earlier analysis of 550 to 650 of the donors classified V segments as functional when productive rearrangements were above 56.7% and as segregating when the standard deviation between donors was above 5%. A statistical classification framework was built for diagnosing cytomegalovirus status from the catalog of TCR beta chain sequences. In a later analysis, V and J genes were assigned by comparing TCR nucleotide sequences against IMGT/GENE-DB human TR gene sequences. The TCRdist pipeline was used in a later analysis to assign CDR3 sequences and most-parsimonious VDJ recombination scenarios. In a later analysis, each TCR beta chain was defined by its CDR3 amino acid sequence together with its V-gene family, and reads without a unique V-gene family were excluded. In a later analysis, approximately 640 highly shared, low-generation-probability nucleotide sequences were removed to address suspected cross-contamination and a sequencing artifact. In a later analysis, a clonal expansion index for each public chain was calculated from normalized within-repertoire ranks of inferred template counts. In a later analysis, generation probabilities were computed using a VDJ recombination model fitted to out-of-frame rearrangements, and the results were checked against IGoR. In a later analysis, TCR-TCR, TCR-HLA and TCR-CMV co-occurrence was scored with hypergeometric tests, and a repertoire-size bias correction was applied to TCR pairs. False discovery rates were estimated in a later analysis by permuting HLA or CMV assignments 20 times. In a later analysis, co-occurring TCRs were grouped with DBSCAN, and TCRdist sequence similarity was added when clustering was performed within HLA-allele-positive subsets. For co-occurrence clustering, repertoires with fewer than 30,000 or more than 120,000 public chains were excluded, along with roughly 5 repertoires with anomalous nucleotide sharing. TCRdb's version of the immuneACCESS table is confined to in-frame rearrangements and falls short of the full clone set. An unresolved V gene accounts for under half of the shortfall where checked; the remainder is of unknown origin. V and J calls plus clone size are reproduced from that table; the DNA served to infer D and trimming. The sample data list 120,000 to 150,000 clones, and approximately 82% of these were observed just once. Approximately 3.2% of the sample belongs to the ten largest clones.

This entry is derived from a study of cytomegalovirus exposure and HLA in healthy donors (dated by TCRdb to the late 2010s). General notes on the study: An earlier analysis of roughly 570 of the donors reported about 300 Gb of sequence data and roughly 120 million unique TCR beta sequences obtained from roughly 180 million T cells. An early release covering more than 500 HLA-typed donors comprised about 300 gigabases of sequencing data and tens of millions of unique TCR sequences. Of the roughly 400 genotyped donors, approximately 80% fell in the genetic ancestry cluster associated with self-reported Caucasian donors. The study was designed to test whether signatures of past pathogen exposure could be identified by cataloging public T cell receptors. The T cell repertoires of some 670 subjects were profiled by immunosequencing and related to cytomegalovirus serostatus. A separate validation cohort of roughly 120 different subjects was used in addition to the roughly 640-subject first cohort. To predict cytomegalovirus infection status, the study combined high-throughput TCR immunosequencing, statistical association of individual TCRs with disease status, and machine learning. A later analysis re-examined previously published TCR beta repertoires from several hundred donors and added high-resolution HLA genotyping to investigate patterns of TCR occurrence. Rather than drawing on any new phenotypic data, the later analysis identified candidate immune exposures from TCR beta sequences and the way those sequences occurred across donors. To decide whether each TCR beta V gene segment behaved as functional or pseudogenic, an earlier analysis of some 600 of the donors relied on high-throughput TCR beta sequencing. Donor age, sex, ethnicity and CMV serostatus were compiled alongside the repertoire data. In a later genetic analysis, genome-wide SNP genotypes for about 55% of the 666 donors were used, and that subset was treated as a discovery cohort. Every repertoire in the discovery cohort had been generated on one and the same sequencing platform. HLA typing included class I and class II loci at four-digit resolution. The number of typed donors differed by locus: roughly 629-640 for A, B, C, DRB1 and DQB1; 522 for DQA1; some 610 for DPA1; and roughly 450 for DPB1. Several DR-DQ haplotypes were handled as single units for association and clustering, since linkage in the cohort was strong. Among roughly 400 genotyped donors of the cohort, an average of around 250,000 unique TCR beta nucleotide sequences was sequenced per donor, of which about 18% were non-productive. Overall results and qualifications from the work: Some IMGT-functional V segments, including TRBV6-2 and TRBV6-3, could not be distinguished by the 87-base-pair reads and were therefore excluded. Because HLA typing was missing for some donors at each locus, association tests included only the typed subset. The classifier was reported to diagnose cytomegalovirus status with high specificity and sensitivity in both the original cohort and the validation cohort. In a later analysis, HLA-associated TCR beta chains were found to be more clonally expanded and to have lower generation probabilities than equally common non-associated chains. A further reported finding was that TCR beta sequences accurately predicted the HLA-A and HLA-B alleles for most subjects in the first cohort. Strong co-occurrence of HLA alleles, especially DR and DQ, made assigning TCR associations to individual alleles difficult. Because counts were too low, more than 15 rarely observed V segments, including chromosome 9 orphons, were left out of the earlier analysis of approximately 580 of the donors. In a later analysis, TCR association rates were found to vary across HLA loci, with the most associated TCRs seen for DRB1 alleles and the fewest for HLA-C alleles. Most TCR sequences were observed very rarely across donors, whereas some public TCRs were present in many individuals. A total of around 150 TCR beta chains were listed by the study as associated with cytomegalovirus. A few of the identified cytomegalovirus-associated TCR beta chains were confirmed in vitro to be specific for cytomegalovirus antigens. In a later analysis, some 17,000 TCR beta sequences were associated with specific HLA alleles at a false discovery rate of 0.05. A later genetic analysis associated a missense DCLRE1C variant with V-gene and J-gene trimming of TCR beta chains, and an independent cohort replicated the association. Immune exposure information for the cohort was limited to CMV serostatus. Linkage disequilibrium might explain the correlated functional status among segregating V segments, but an unknown experimental factor could not be excluded. According to a later analysis, parvovirus B19, influenza, CMV and Epstein-Barr virus appeared linked to several top co-occurrence clusters. In an earlier analysis of about 600 of the donors, most TCR beta V segments appeared in productive rearrangements about 87% or about 30% of the time, broadly matching IMGT annotations. This cohort had only TCR beta chains sequenced, and the lack of alpha or paired-chain data limited which features could be detected. Sequencing depth was assumed to be roughly uniform across donors in the presence/absence analyses, though that assumption may not hold. Most CMV-associated TCR beta chains appeared to be HLA-restricted in a later analysis, and the HLA associations seemed to be driven largely by CMV exposure. According to a later genetic analysis, donors in an Asian-associated ancestry cluster had fewer N-insertions in productive TCRs than the approximately 710-donor mean. A cluster of highly shared sequence variants was judged likely to represent a technical artifact of the sequencing pipeline. The authors suggested that the approach could potentially be extended to other disease states and immunological phenotypes.

According to the germline V gene, CDR1 reads LGHNA and CDR2 reads YNFKEQ. Between the V and J ends, shortened by 6 bases and 5 bases respectively, the junction contains 12 bases. Including cysteine and phenylalanine, the CDR3 has 13 amino acids. The read is trimmed to its CDR3 DNA, 39 bases read in frame from base 1. The sequence was obtained from a man younger than 35 in good health and CMV-seropositive. Sequencing was carried out using PBMCs. The rearrangement combines TRBV4-2 with TRBJ2-3; tentative D gene TRBD1, with 5 bases matching. The CDR3: CASSPGYGDTQYF. The DNA is TGTGCCAGCAGTCCAGGGTATGGAGATACGCAGTATTTT.